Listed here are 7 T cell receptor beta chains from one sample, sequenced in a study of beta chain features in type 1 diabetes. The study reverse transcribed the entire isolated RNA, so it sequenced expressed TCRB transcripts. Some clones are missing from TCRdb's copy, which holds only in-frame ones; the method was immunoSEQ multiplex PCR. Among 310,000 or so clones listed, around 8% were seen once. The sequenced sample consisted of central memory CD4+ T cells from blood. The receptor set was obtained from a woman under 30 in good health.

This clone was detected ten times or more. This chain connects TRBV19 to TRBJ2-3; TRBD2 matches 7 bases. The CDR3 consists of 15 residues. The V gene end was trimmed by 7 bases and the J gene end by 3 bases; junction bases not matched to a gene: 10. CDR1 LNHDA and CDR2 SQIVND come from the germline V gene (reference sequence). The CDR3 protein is CASTPKERETDTQYF. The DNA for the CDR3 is TGTGCCAGTACTCCCAAGGAGCGGGAAACAGATACGCAGTATTTT.

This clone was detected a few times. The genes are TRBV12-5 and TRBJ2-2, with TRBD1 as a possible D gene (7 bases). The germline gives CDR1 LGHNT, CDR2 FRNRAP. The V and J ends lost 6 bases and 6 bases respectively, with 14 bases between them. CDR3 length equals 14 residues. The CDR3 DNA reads TGTGCTAGTGGCGGAACAGGGGAGGCCGGGGAGCTGTTTTTT. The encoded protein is CASGGTGEAGELFF.

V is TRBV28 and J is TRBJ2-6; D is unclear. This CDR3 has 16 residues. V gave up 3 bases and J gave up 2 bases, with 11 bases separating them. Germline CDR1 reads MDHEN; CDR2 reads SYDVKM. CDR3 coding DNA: TGTGCCAGCAGTTTCCTTAGTACTACTGGGGCCAACGTCCTGACTTTC. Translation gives CASSFLSTTGANVLTF.

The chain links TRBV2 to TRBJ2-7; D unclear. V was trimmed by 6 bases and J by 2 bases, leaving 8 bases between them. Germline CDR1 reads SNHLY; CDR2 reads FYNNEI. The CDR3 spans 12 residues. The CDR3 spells CASSETPYEQYF. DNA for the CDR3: TGTGCCAGCAGCGAGACCCCCTACGAGCAGTACTTC.

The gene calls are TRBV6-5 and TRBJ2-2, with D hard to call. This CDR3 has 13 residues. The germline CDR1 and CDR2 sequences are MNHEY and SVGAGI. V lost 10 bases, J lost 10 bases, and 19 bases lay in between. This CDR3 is CATPAQSFPELFF. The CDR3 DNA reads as TGTGCCACCCCGGCGCAGTCCTTTCCGGAGCTGTTTTTT.

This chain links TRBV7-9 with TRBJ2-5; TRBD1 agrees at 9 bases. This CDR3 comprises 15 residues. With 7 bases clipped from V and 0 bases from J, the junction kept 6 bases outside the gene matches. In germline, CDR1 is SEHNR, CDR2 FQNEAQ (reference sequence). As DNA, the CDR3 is TGTGCCAGCACCATCGGGGACAGGGACCAAGAGACCCAGTACTTC. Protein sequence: CASTIGDRDQETQYF. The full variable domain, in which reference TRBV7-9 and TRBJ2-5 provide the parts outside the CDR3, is DTGVSQNPRHKITKRGQNVTFRCDPISEHNRLYWYRQTLGQGPEFLTYFQNEAQLEKSRLLSDRFSAERPKGSFSTLEIQRTEQGDSAMYLCASTIGDRDQETQYFGPGTRLLVL.

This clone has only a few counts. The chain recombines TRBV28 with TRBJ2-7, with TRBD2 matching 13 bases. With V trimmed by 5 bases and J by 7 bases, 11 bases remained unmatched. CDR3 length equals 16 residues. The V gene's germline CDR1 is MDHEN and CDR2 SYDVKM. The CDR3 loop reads CASSPPLAGGGLEQYF. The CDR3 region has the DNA TGTGCCAGCAGTCCCCCACTAGCGGGAGGGGGGCTGGAGCAGTACTTC.